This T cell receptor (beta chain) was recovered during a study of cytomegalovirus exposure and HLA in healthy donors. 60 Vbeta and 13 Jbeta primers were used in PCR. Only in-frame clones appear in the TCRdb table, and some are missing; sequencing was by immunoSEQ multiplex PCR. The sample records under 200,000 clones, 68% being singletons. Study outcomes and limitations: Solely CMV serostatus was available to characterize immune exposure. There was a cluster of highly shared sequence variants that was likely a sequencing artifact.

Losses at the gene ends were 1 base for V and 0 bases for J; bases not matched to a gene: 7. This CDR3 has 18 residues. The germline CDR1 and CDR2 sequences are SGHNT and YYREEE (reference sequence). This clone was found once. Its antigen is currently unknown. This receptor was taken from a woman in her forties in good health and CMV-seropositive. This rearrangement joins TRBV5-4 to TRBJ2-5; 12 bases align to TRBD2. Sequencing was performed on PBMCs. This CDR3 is CASSLFSSGGAYQETQYF. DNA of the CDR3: TGTGCCAGCAGCTTGTTTTCTAGCGGGGGGGCGTACCAAGAGACCCAGTACTTC.